This T cell receptor (beta chain) was retrieved from a study of identical twins. The cDNA had a unique molecular identifier and a template-switch universal primer site. TCRdb recomputed calls from the 5' RACE reads with MiXCR, one row per CDR3 protein. The profile shows hundreds of thousands of distinct CDR3 sequences, roughly 7% of them singletons. Details on this clonotype: Its antigen remains unidentified.

This CDR3 is 13 amino acids long. Findings and limits, study-wide: Sequences that were beta out-of-frame showed weaker excess twin sharing. Reduced insertions were recorded for abundant cord blood beta clonotypes, with no such pattern in memory repertoires. Models underpredicted monozygotic twin sharing of out-of-frame TCR alpha.

A further study also used this sample, focusing on yellow fever vaccine responses in identical twins.

The receptor was isolated from a young woman in good health. V usage is TRBV21-1 and J usage is TRBJ1-1. TRBV21-1 corresponds to a pseudogene. The sample consisted of memory (CD45RO+) T cells sorted from blood. The CDR3 DNA reads TGTGCCCCCCGAAAGGGTAGGACCACTGAAGCTTTCTTT. Its translation: CAPRKGRTTEAFF.